A selection of T cell receptor beta chains follows, all from one sample in a study of human T cells and chemical hapten exposure. TCRdb re-analysed the RACE reads in MiXCR, keeping a single row per CDR3 protein. Of tens of thousands of distinct CDR3 sequences listed, about 10% are singletons. Sequencing was performed on whole blood, taken in connection with sensitization to the hapten diphenylcyclopropenone (DPC). The source is a man aged 40-55 years with alopecia areata. Some clones in this sample may be carry-over from other donors' samples. Each CDR3 is given with its conserved first and last residue. D genes are given only for firm matches. The size field is filled for only some rows; it gives once, few, many or a size class.

cdr3_nt: TGTGCCAGCAGTCCCCGGGACAGGGGGCGGAACACTGAAGCTTTCTTT
cdr3_aa: CASSPRDRGRNTEAFF
d_call: TRBD1
v_call: TRBV6-2/TRBV6-3
j_call: TRBJ1-1
clone_size: NA

cdr3_nt: TGTGCCAGCAGCTCCCGGACAGGGGATAATTCACCCCTCCACTTT
cdr3_aa: CASSSRTGDNSPLHF
d_call: TRBD1
v_call: TRBV7-6
j_call: TRBJ1-6
clone_size: few

cdr3_nt: TGTGCCACCAGTGAAAATAGCGGTCCCTCCTACGAGCAGTACTTC
cdr3_aa: CATSENSGPSYEQYF
d_call: NA
v_call: TRBV24-1
j_call: TRBJ2-7
clone_size: few

cdr3_nt: TGTGCCAGCAGCTTAGCAGGGTCTCAGCGTCAAGAGACCCAGTACTTC
cdr3_aa: CASSLAGSQRQETQYF
d_call: NA
v_call: TRBV7-2
j_call: TRBJ2-5
clone_size: NA

cdr3_nt: TGCAGCGTGGGACAGGGGAGCAATCAGCCCCAGCATTTT
cdr3_aa: CSVGQGSNQPQHF
d_call: TRBD1
v_call: TRBV29-1
j_call: TRBJ1-5
clone_size: many

cdr3_nt: TGTGCCAGCAGCCAGGACAGGGGTTCTGGGGCCAACGTCCTGACTTTC
cdr3_aa: CASSQDRGSGANVLTF
d_call: TRBD1
v_call: TRBV4-2
j_call: TRBJ2-6
clone_size: NA

cdr3_nt: TGTGCCAGCCAAAGGACAGATGAAAAACTGTTTTTT
cdr3_aa: CASQRTDEKLFF
d_call: NA
v_call: TRBV6-8
j_call: TRBJ1-4
clone_size: many

cdr3_nt: TGTGCCAGCAGTAGCGGGGAGTACAATGAGCAGTTCTTC
cdr3_aa: CASSSGEYNEQFF
d_call: TRBD2
v_call: TRBV6-5
j_call: TRBJ2-1
clone_size: few

cdr3_nt: TGCAGCGTTGAAGGGACTAGCGGTCAAGAGACCCAGTACTTC
cdr3_aa: CSVEGTSGQETQYF
d_call: TRBD2
v_call: TRBV29-1
j_call: TRBJ2-5
clone_size: NA

cdr3_nt: TGTGCCTGGAGTCAAATCAGTACGCGGATCTCCTACAATGAGCAGTTCTTC
cdr3_aa: CAWSQISTRISYNEQFF
d_call: NA
v_call: TRBV30
j_call: TRBJ2-1
clone_size: many

cdr3_nt: TGTGCCAGCACCGAACTAGCGGGAGAAGAGACCCAGTACTTC
cdr3_aa: CASTELAGEETQYF
d_call: TRBD2
v_call: TRBV6-1
j_call: TRBJ2-5
clone_size: NA

cdr3_nt: TGTGCCAGCAGTAAGCCTCCAGGGGACTACGAGCAGTACTTC
cdr3_aa: CASSKPPGDYEQYF
d_call: NA
v_call: TRBV6-5
j_call: TRBJ2-7
clone_size: once

cdr3_nt: TGCAGCGTTGGTCGGGCGGGAGATTCCTGGAAGACCCAGTACTTC
cdr3_aa: CSVGRAGDSWKTQYF
d_call: TRBD2
v_call: TRBV29-1
j_call: TRBJ2-5
clone_size: few

cdr3_nt: TGTGCCAGCAGCCCCGACGTAGCGGGTGGCCTGATGACGCAGTATTTT
cdr3_aa: CASSPDVAGGLMTQYF
d_call: TRBD2
v_call: TRBV7-8
j_call: TRBJ2-3
clone_size: NA

cdr3_nt: TGCGCCAGCAGCTTAGTCGGACGACACACAGATACGCAGTATTTT
cdr3_aa: CASSLVGRHTDTQYF
d_call: NA
v_call: TRBV5-1
j_call: TRBJ2-3
clone_size: few

cdr3_nt: TGTGCCAGCAGTTTTGAGCGTGGCTACACCTTC
cdr3_aa: CASSFERGYTF
d_call: NA
v_call: TRBV12-3/TRBV12-4
j_call: TRBJ1-2
clone_size: NA

cdr3_nt: TGTGCCAGCAGCCAGCTGCTACAGGCGCTGAACACTGAAGCTTTCTTT
cdr3_aa: CASSQLLQALNTEAFF
d_call: NA
v_call: TRBV12-3/TRBV12-4
j_call: TRBJ1-1
clone_size: NA

cdr3_nt: TGCAGTGCGAACGAAGCGGGTCGTGGCTCACCCCTCCACTTT
cdr3_aa: CSANEAGRGSPLHF
d_call: NA
v_call: TRBV20-1
j_call: TRBJ1-6
clone_size: few

cdr3_nt: TGTGCCAGCTCACCGAGTCTAGCGGAAAGCACAGATACGCAGTATTTT
cdr3_aa: CASSPSLAESTDTQYF
d_call: TRBD2
v_call: TRBV18
j_call: TRBJ2-3
clone_size: few

cdr3_nt: TGTGCCAGCAGCTTAAGCGGTAGGCCCCAGCATTTT
cdr3_aa: CASSLSGRPQHF
d_call: NA
v_call: TRBV7-9
j_call: TRBJ1-5
clone_size: many

cdr3_nt: TGCAGTGCTAGAGATCCGGGACAGGGCTCGAAGACCCAGTACTTC
cdr3_aa: CSARDPGQGSKTQYF
d_call: TRBD1
v_call: TRBV20-1
j_call: TRBJ2-5
clone_size: few

cdr3_nt: TGTGCCAGCAGCGGCGGGATGGGTAGCAATCAGCCCCAGCATTTT
cdr3_aa: CASSGGMGSNQPQHF
d_call: NA
v_call: TRBV2
j_call: TRBJ1-5
clone_size: NA

cdr3_nt: TGTGCCAGCAGTTACGGGGACCCGAAATTAGCCAAAAACATTCAGTACTTC
cdr3_aa: CASSYGDPKLAKNIQYF
d_call: NA
v_call: TRBV6-2/TRBV6-3
j_call: TRBJ2-4
clone_size: NA

cdr3_nt: TGCAGCGTGTTATCGACAGGGGGCGCGGAGCAGTATTTT
cdr3_aa: CSVLSTGGAEQYF
d_call: TRBD1
v_call: TRBV29-1
j_call: TRBJ2-3
clone_size: NA

cdr3_nt: TGTGCCAGCAGCCCCGGACAGGGGTCAAGTGGCTACACCTTC
cdr3_aa: CASSPGQGSSGYTF
d_call: TRBD1
v_call: TRBV7-3
j_call: TRBJ1-2
clone_size: many

cdr3_nt: TGCGCCAGCAGCGTAACCGGGACCCGTGGTGGCTACACCTTC
cdr3_aa: CASSVTGTRGGYTF
d_call: NA
v_call: TRBV5-1
j_call: TRBJ1-2
clone_size: NA

cdr3_nt: TGCGCCAGCAGCTTGGGACTAGCGGGAGGTCGGACCGGGGAGCTGTTTTTT
cdr3_aa: CASSLGLAGGRTGELFF
d_call: TRBD2
v_call: TRBV5-1
j_call: TRBJ2-2
clone_size: NA

cdr3_nt: TGTGCCAGCAGTCCCGGACTAGCGGGAGCAACTGTCGCAGATACGCAGTATTTT
cdr3_aa: CASSPGLAGATVADTQYF
d_call: TRBD2
v_call: TRBV12-3/TRBV12-4
j_call: TRBJ2-3
clone_size: NA

cdr3_nt: TGTGCCAGCAGCTTAGACGGAGCGGGAGTGGACATTCAGTACTTC
cdr3_aa: CASSLDGAGVDIQYF
d_call: TRBD2
v_call: TRBV7-2
j_call: TRBJ2-4
clone_size: few

cdr3_nt: TGCGCCAGCAGCCAAGGTCTTGATTGGGGGGGCACAGATACGCAGTATTTT
cdr3_aa: CASSQGLDWGGTDTQYF
d_call: NA
v_call: TRBV5-1
j_call: TRBJ2-3
clone_size: NA

cdr3_nt: TGCGCCAGCAGCTTTAACAGACCCGGGGAGCTGTTTTTT
cdr3_aa: CASSFNRPGELFF
d_call: NA
v_call: TRBV5-1
j_call: TRBJ2-2
clone_size: few

cdr3_nt: TGTGCCACCAGCAGACAAACCTATTCTGGGACAGGGCCTGGCTACACCTTC
cdr3_aa: CATSRQTYSGTGPGYTF
d_call: TRBD1
v_call: TRBV15
j_call: TRBJ1-2
clone_size: NA

cdr3_nt: TGTGCCAGCAGCTTGGTGTACGGGCGGAGCAAAAACATTCAGTACTTC
cdr3_aa: CASSLVYGRSKNIQYF
d_call: NA
v_call: TRBV5-6
j_call: TRBJ2-4
clone_size: NA

cdr3_nt: TGTGCCAGCAGCTTAGCAGGTGTATATAGCACAGATACGCAGTATTTT
cdr3_aa: CASSLAGVYSTDTQYF
d_call: NA
v_call: TRBV7-2
j_call: TRBJ2-3
clone_size: NA

cdr3_nt: TGTGCCAGCCGGGACATTGAAAATTCACCCCTCCACTTT
cdr3_aa: CASRDIENSPLHF
d_call: NA
v_call: TRBV7-9
j_call: TRBJ1-6
clone_size: medium-sized

cdr3_nt: TGTGCCAGCAGCATAGGGGCTAGCGGGTTCACAGATACGCAGTATTTT
cdr3_aa: CASSIGASGFTDTQYF
d_call: TRBD2
v_call: TRBV9
j_call: TRBJ2-3
clone_size: many

cdr3_nt: TGCAGTGCTAAATCCGGGACAGACGGGTCAGATACGCAGTATTTT
cdr3_aa: CSAKSGTDGSDTQYF
d_call: TRBD1
v_call: TRBV20-1
j_call: TRBJ2-3
clone_size: NA

cdr3_nt: TGTGCCAGCAGACTTGGACAGAACACTGAAGCTTTCTTT
cdr3_aa: CASRLGQNTEAFF
d_call: NA
v_call: TRBV6-5
j_call: TRBJ1-1
clone_size: few

cdr3_nt: TGTGCCAGCAGGTATACGCAGTATTTT
cdr3_aa: CASRYTQYF
d_call: NA
v_call: TRBV2
j_call: TRBJ2-3
clone_size: NA

cdr3_nt: TGTGCCAGCAGCCCCCCCCCTTCTCATGAAAAACTGTTTTTT
cdr3_aa: CASSPPPSHEKLFF
d_call: NA
v_call: TRBV3-1
j_call: TRBJ1-4
clone_size: many

cdr3_nt: TGCAGTGCTAGAACAGGGCCCGGGAACACTGAAGCTTTCTTT
cdr3_aa: CSARTGPGNTEAFF
d_call: NA
v_call: TRBV20-1
j_call: TRBJ1-1
clone_size: NA

cdr3_nt: TGCGCCAGCAGCCAAGAAGGCCAGGGCCGCGGGGAGCTGTTTTTT
cdr3_aa: CASSQEGQGRGELFF
d_call: NA
v_call: TRBV4-1
j_call: TRBJ2-2
clone_size: NA

cdr3_nt: TGTGCCAGCAGCCTTGGGACCCTATTCACAGATACGCAGTATTTT
cdr3_aa: CASSLGTLFTDTQYF
d_call: NA
v_call: TRBV14
j_call: TRBJ2-3
clone_size: NA

cdr3_nt: TGTGCCAGCACCACAGGAGGGGACAGGGGGAAGGCCGGGGAGCTGTTTTTT
cdr3_aa: CASTTGGDRGKAGELFF
d_call: NA
v_call: TRBV21-1
j_call: TRBJ2-2
clone_size: few

cdr3_nt: TGTGCCACCAGCAGGGGGGGGGCCCAAGAGACCCAGTACTTC
cdr3_aa: CATSRGGAQETQYF
d_call: NA
v_call: TRBV15
j_call: TRBJ2-5
clone_size: few

cdr3_nt: TGTGCCAGCAGACCCAGGGGGCCCTACAATGAGCAGTTCTTC
cdr3_aa: CASRPRGPYNEQFF
d_call: TRBD1
v_call: TRBV14
j_call: TRBJ2-1
clone_size: many

cdr3_nt: TGCAGCGTTGTGGGTTTCGGGCAGGGGGAAATCCACGAGCAGTACTTC
cdr3_aa: CSVVGFGQGEIHEQYF
d_call: TRBD1
v_call: TRBV29-1
j_call: TRBJ2-7
clone_size: few

cdr3_nt: TGCAGCGTACAGGGGGCGGTGGCCAAAAACATTCAGTACTTC
cdr3_aa: CSVQGAVAKNIQYF
d_call: TRBD1
v_call: TRBV29-1
j_call: TRBJ2-4
clone_size: many

cdr3_nt: TGTGCCAGCAGCTCGACAGGGATCGGATTGCGGGAAAAACTGTTTTTT
cdr3_aa: CASSSTGIGLREKLFF
d_call: TRBD1
v_call: TRBV11-3
j_call: TRBJ1-4
clone_size: many